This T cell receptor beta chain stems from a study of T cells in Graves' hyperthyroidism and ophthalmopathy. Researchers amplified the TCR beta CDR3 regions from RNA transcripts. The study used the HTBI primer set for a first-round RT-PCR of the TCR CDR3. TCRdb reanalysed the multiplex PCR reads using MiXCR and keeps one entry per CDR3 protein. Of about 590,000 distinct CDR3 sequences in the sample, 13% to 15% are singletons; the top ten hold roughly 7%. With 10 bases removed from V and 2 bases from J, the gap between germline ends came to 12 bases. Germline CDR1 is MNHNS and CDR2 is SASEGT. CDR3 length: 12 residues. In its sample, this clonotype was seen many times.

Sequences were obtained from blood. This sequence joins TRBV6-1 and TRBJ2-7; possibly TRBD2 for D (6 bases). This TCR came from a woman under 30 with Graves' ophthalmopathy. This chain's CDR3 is CAILRGTYEQYF. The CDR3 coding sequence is TGTGCCATCCTGCGGGGTACCTACGAGCAGTACTTC.